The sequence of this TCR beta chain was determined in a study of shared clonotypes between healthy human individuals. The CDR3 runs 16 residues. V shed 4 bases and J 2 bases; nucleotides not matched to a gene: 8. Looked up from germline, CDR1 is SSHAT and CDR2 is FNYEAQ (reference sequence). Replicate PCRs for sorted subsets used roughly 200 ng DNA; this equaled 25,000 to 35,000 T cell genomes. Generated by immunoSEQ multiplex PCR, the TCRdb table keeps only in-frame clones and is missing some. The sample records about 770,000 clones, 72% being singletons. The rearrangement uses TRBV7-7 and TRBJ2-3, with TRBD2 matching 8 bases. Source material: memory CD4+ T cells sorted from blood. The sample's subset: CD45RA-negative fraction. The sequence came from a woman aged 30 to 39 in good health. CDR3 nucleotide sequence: TGTGCCAGCAGCTCAGGGGTTAGCGGGGACACAGATACGCAGTATTTT. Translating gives CASSSGVSGDTDTQYF. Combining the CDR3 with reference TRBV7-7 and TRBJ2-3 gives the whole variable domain GAGVSQSPRYKVTKRGQDVTLRCDPISSHATLYWYQQALGQGPEFLTYFNYEAQPDKSGLPSDRFSAERPEGSISTLTIQRTEQRDSAMYRCASSSGVSGDTDTQYFGPGTRLTVL.